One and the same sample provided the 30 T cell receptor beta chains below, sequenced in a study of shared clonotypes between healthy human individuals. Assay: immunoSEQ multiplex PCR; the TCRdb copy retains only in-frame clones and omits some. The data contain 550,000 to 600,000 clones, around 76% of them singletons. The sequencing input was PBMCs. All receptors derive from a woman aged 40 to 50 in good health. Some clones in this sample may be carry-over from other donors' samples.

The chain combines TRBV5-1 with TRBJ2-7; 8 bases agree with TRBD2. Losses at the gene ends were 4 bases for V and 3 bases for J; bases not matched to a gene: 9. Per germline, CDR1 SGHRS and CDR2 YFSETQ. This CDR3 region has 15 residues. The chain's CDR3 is CASSNPRGDRYEQYF. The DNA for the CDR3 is TGCGCCAGCAGCAATCCGCGGGGGGATCGCTACGAGCAGTACTTC.

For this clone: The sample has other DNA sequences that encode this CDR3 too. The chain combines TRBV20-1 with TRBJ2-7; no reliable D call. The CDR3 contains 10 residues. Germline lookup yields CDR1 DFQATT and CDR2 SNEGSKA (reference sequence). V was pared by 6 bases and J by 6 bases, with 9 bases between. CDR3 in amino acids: CSAPLGEQYF. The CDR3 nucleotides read TGCAGTGCCCCTTTAGGCGAGCAGTACTTC.

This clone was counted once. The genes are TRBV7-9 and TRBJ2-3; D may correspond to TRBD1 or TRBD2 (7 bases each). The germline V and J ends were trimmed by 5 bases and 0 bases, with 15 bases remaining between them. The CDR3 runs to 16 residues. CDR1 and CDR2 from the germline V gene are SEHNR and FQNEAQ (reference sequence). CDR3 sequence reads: CASSPRGGASTDTQYF. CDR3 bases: TGTGCCAGCAGCCCCAGGGGGGGGGCAAGCACAGATACGCAGTATTTT.

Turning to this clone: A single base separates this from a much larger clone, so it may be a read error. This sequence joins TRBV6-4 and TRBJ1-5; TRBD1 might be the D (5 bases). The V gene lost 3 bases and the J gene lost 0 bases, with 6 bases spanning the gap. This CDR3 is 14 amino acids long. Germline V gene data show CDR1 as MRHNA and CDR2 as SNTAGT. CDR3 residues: CASSEQGSNQPQHF. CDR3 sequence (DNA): TGTGCCAGCAGTGAGCAGGGTAGCAATCAGCCCCAGCATTTT.

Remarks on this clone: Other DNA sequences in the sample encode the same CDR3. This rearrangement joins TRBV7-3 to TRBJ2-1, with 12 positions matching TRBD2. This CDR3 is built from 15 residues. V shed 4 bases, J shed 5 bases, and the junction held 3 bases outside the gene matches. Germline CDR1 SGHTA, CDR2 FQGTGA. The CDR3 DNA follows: TGTGCCAGCAGCTCCGGACTAGCGGGAAACAATGAGCAGTTCTTC. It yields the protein CASSSGLAGNNEQFF.

The CDR3 bases are TGTGCCAGCAGCTTAGGAGGTAGAGGCGGGATAGACGAGCAGTACTTC. Translating gives CASSLGGRGGIDEQYF. The chain is built from TRBV11-2 and TRBJ2-7; possible D gene TRBD2, 6 bases. Germline-derived CDR1 and CDR2 are SGHAT and FQNNGV. The CDR3 totals 16 residues. Trimming stripped 1 base from V and 5 bases from J, with 18 bases between.

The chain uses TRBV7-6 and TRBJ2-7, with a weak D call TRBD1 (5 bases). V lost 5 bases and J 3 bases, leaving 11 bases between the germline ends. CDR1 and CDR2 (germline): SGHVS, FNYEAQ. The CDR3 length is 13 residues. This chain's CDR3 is CASSPRGSYEQYF. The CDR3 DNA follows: TGTGCCAGCAGCCCAAGGGGTAGCTACGAGCAGTACTTC.

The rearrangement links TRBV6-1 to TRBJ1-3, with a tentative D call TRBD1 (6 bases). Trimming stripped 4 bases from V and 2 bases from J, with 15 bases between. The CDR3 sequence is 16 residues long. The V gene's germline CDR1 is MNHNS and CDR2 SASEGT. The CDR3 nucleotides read TGTGCCAGCAGTGTTCTTGGGGGGGCGGCTGGAAACACCATATATTTT. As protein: CASSVLGGAAGNTIYF.

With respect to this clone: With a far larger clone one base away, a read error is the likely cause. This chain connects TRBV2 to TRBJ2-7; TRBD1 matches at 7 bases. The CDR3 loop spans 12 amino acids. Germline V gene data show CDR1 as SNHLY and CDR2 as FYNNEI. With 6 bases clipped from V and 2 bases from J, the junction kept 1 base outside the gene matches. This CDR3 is CASRTGTYEQYF. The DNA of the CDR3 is TGTGCCAGCAGGACAGGGACCTACGAGCAGTACTTC.

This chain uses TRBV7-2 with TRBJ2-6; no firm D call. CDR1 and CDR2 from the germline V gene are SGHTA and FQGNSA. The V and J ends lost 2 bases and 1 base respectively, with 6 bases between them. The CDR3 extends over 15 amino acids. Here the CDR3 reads CASSLLGSGANVLTF. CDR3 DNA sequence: TGTGCCAGCAGCTTATTAGGGTCTGGGGCCAACGTCCTGACTTTC. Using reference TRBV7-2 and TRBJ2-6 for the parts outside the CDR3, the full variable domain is GAGVSQSPSNKVTEKGKDVELRCDPISGHTALYWYRQSLGQGLEFLIYFQGNSAPDKSGLPSDRFSAERTGGSVSTLTIQRTQQEDSAVYLCASSLLGSGANVLTFGAGSRLTVL.

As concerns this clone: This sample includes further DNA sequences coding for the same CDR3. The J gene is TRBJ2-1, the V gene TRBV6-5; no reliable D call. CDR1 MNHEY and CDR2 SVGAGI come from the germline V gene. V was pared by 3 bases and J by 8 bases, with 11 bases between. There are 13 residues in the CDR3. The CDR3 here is CASSYRRGDEQFF. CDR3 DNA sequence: TGTGCCAGCAGTTATCGACGCGGCGATGAGCAGTTCTTC.

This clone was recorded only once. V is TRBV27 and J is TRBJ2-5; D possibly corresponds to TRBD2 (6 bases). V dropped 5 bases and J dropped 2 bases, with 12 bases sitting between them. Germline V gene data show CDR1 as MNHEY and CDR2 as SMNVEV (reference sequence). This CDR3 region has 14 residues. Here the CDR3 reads CASSGSGWQETQYF. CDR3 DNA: TGTGCCAGCAGTGGGAGCGGGTGGCAAGAGACCCAGTACTTC.

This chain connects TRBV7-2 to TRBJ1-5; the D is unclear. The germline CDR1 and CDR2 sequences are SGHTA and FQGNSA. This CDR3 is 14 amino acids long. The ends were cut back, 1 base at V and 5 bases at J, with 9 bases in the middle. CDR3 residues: CASSLDGRYQPQHF. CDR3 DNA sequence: TGTGCCAGCAGCTTAGATGGGAGGTATCAGCCCCAGCATTTT.

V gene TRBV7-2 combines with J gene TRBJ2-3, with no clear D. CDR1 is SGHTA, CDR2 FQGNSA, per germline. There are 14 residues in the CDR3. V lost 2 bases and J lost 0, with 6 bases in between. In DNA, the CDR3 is TGTGCCAGCAGCTTATACTCCAGCACAGATACGCAGTATTTT. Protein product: CASSLYSSTDTQYF.

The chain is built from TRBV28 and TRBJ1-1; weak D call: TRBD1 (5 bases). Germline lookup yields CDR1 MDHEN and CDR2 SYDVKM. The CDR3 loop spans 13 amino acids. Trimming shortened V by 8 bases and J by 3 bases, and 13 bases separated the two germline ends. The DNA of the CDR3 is TGTGCCAGCTCAAAGGAGGGGTACACTGAAGCTTTCTTT. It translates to CASSKEGYTEAFF.

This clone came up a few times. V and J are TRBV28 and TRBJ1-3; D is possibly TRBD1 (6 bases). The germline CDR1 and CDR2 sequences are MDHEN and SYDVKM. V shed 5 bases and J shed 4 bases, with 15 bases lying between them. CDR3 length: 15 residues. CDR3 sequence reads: CASSLLGGEGNTIYF. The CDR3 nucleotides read TGTGCCAGCAGTCTCCTGGGGGGCGAAGGAAACACCATATATTTT.

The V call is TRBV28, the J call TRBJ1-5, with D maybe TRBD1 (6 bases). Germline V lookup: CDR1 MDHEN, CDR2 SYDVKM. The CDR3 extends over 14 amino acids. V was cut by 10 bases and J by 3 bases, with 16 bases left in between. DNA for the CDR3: TGTGCCAACAGAGTACAGGGAAACAATCAGCCCCAGCATTTT. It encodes CANRVQGNNQPQHF.

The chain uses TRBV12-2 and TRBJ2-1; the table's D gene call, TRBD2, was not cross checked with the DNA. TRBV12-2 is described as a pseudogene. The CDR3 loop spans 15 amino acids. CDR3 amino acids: CASRLVVEFHNEQFF. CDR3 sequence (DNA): TGTGCAAGTCGCTTAGTAGTGGAGTTCCACAATGAGCAGTTCTTC.

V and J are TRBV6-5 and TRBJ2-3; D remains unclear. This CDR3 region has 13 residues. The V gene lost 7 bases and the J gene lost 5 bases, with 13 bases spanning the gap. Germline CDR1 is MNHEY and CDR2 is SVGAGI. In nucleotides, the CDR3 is TGTGCCAGCACCCCTTCCCCTCAAGATACGCAGTATTTT. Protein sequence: CASTPSPQDTQYF.

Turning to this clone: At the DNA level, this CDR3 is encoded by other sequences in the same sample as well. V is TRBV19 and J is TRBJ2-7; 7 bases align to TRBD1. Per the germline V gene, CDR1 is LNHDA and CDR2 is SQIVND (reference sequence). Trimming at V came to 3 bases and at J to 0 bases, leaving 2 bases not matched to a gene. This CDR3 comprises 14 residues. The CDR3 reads CASSIRDSSYEQYF. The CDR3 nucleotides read TGTGCCAGTAGTATCCGGGACAGCTCCTACGAGCAGTACTTC. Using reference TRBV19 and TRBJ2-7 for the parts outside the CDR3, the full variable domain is DGGITQSPKYLFRKEGQNVTLSCEQNLNHDAMYWYRQDPGQGLRLIYYSQIVNDFQKGDIAEGYSVSREKKESFPLTVTSAQKNPTAFYLCASSIRDSSYEQYFGPGTRLTVT.

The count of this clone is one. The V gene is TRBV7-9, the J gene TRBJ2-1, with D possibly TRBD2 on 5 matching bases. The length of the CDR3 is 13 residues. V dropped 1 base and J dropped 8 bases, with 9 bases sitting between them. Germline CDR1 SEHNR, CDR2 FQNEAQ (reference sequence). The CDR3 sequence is CASSLEGLYEQFF. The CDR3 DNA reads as TGTGCCAGCAGCTTAGAAGGACTTTATGAGCAGTTCTTC.

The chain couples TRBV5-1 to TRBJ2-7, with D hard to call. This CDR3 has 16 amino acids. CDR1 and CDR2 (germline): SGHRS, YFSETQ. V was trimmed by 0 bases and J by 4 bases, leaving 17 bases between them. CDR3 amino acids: CASSLDGSRSTYEQYF. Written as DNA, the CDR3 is TGCGCCAGCAGCTTGGATGGCAGTCGGTCTACTTACGAGCAGTACTTC.

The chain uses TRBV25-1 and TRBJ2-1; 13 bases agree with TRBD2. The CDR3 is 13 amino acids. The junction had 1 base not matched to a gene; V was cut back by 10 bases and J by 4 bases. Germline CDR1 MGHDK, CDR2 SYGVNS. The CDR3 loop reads CAKGLAGYNEQFF. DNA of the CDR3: TGTGCCAAGGGACTAGCGGGATACAATGAGCAGTTCTTC.

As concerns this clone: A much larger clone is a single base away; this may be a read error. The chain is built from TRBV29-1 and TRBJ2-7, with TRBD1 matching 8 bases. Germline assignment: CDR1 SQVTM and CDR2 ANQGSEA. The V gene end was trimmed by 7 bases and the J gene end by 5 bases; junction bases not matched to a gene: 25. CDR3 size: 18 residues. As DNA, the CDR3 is TGCAGCGCCGAGGGTTGTGGGACAGGAATACCCCCCAACCACGAGCAGTACTTC. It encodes CSAEGCGTGIPPNHEQYF.

The CDR3 loop reads CASSLGAPYSGNTIYF. The DNA of the CDR3 is TGTGCCAGCAGCTTAGGGGCCCCCTACTCTGGAAACACCATATATTTT. The rearrangement uses TRBV5-6 and TRBJ1-3, with a tentative D call TRBD1 (5 bases). Trimming left V 2 bases short and J 0 bases short, with 12 bases between. The V gene's germline CDR1 is SGHDT and CDR2 YYEEEE. The CDR3 is 16 amino acids. The full variable domain, in which reference TRBV5-6 and TRBJ1-3 provide the parts outside the CDR3, is DAGVTQSPTHLIKTRGQQVTLRCSPKSGHDTVSWYQQALGQGPQFIFQYYEEEERQRGNFPDRFSGHQFPNYSSELNVNALLLGDSALYLCASSLGAPYSGNTIYFGEGSWLTVV.

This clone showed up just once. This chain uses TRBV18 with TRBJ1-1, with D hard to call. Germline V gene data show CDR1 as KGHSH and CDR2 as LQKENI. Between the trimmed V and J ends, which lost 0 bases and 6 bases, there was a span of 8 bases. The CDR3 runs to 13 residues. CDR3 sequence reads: CASSPPSSPEAFF. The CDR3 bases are TGTGCCAGCTCACCACCCAGCTCGCCTGAAGCTTTCTTT.

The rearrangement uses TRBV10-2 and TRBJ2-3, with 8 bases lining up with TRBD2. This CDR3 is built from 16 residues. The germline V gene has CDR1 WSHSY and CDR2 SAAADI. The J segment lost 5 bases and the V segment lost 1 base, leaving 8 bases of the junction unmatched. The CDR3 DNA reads TGCGCCAGCAGTGAGTTCGGGCGGGAGGTTGTAGATACGCAGTATTTT. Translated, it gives CASSEFGREVVDTQYF.

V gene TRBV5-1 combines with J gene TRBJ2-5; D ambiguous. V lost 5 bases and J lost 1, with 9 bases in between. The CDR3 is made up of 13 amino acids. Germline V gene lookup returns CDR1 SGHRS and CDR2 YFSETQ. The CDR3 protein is CASSYESQETQYF. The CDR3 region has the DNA TGCGCCAGCAGTTATGAATCCCAAGAGACCCAGTACTTC.

CDR3 loop: CASSQGPTYEQYF. The CDR3 coding sequence is TGTGCCAGCTCACAGGGTCCGACCTACGAGCAGTACTTC. The chain combines TRBV18 with TRBJ2-7; D is unresolved. The germline V gene has CDR1 KGHSH and CDR2 LQKENI. The length of the CDR3 is 13 residues. Trimming cost V 4 bases and J 2 bases, with 9 bases left between them.

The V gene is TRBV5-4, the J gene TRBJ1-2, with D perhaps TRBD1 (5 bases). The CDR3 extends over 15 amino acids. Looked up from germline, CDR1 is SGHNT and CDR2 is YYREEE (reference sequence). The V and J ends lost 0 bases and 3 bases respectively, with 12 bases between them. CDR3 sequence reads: CASSLVGGADYGYTF. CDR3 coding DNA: TGTGCCAGCAGCTTGGTGGGCGGGGCGGACTATGGCTACACCTTC.